These 4 T cell receptor beta chains share one sample of origin, sequenced in a study of blood T cell repertoires in COVID-19. Using immunoSEQ multiplex PCR, the repertoire was profiled, and TCRdb retains in-frame clones only, with some absent. Of under 300,000 clones in the sample, roughly 86% were seen once. Material for sequencing was peripheral blood. These receptors came from a man older than 75 with acute or convalescent COVID-19.

In its sample, this clone was seen once. The rearrangement links TRBV7-9 to TRBJ1-3, with a weak D call TRBD1 (6 bases). The CDR3 loop spans 13 amino acids. Germline-derived CDR1 and CDR2 are SEHNR and FQNEAQ (reference sequence). The V and J ends lost 5 bases and 6 bases respectively, with 11 bases between them. The CDR3 coding sequence is TGTGCCAGCAGCACAGGGAATTCAAACACCATATATTTT. Its translation: CASSTGNSNTIYF.

The gene calls are TRBV12-3 or TRBV12-4 and TRBJ1-1, with D perhaps TRBD1 (5 bases). This CDR3 contains 13 residues. The V end was cut by 4 bases, the J end by 2 bases, with 8 bases between. DNA for the CDR3: TGTGCCAGCAGTTATCAGGGCAACACTGAAGCTTTCTTT. It is translated as CASSYQGNTEAFF.

V and J are TRBV24-1 and TRBJ2-1; possible D gene TRBD1, 5 bases. CDR3 length: 17 amino acids. V lost 3 bases and J 5 bases, leaving 19 bases between the germline ends. Germline V gene lookup returns CDR1 KGHDR and CDR2 SFDVKD. The CDR3 here is CATSDPPGKVVNNEQFF. In DNA form, the CDR3 reads TGTGCCACCAGTGATCCCCCAGGGAAGGTAGTGAACAATGAGCAGTTCTTC.

This sequence joins TRBV9 and TRBJ2-1, with TRBD2 matching 8 bases. The junction had 3 bases not matched to a gene; V was cut back by 0 bases and J by 4 bases. Germline V gene sequence: CDR1 SGDLS, CDR2 YYNGEE. CDR3 length equals 15 residues. The CDR3 is CASSVDSGTYNEQFF. DNA of the CDR3: TGTGCCAGCAGCGTAGATAGCGGGACTTACAATGAGCAGTTCTTC.